One sample yielded the 12 T cell receptor beta chains listed below, sequenced in a study of T cells in Graves' hyperthyroidism and ophthalmopathy. What was amplified from RNA transcripts were TCR beta CDR3 regions. The TCR CDR3 was amplified in a first-round RT-PCR using the HTBI primer set. Each CDR3 protein is one row after TCRdb ran MiXCR on the multiplex PCR reads. The top ten hold under 7% of the sample, which has approximately 620,000 distinct CDR3 sequences, roughly 14% seen once. Material for sequencing was blood. These receptors were collected from a woman in her twenties or thirties with Graves' hyperthyroidism that later progressed to Graves' ophthalmopathy.

This sequence joins TRBV7-8 and TRBJ2-1, with 10 nucleotides matching TRBD2. The germline V gene encodes CDR1 SGHVS and CDR2 FQNEAQ. This CDR3 is built from 14 residues. V shed 3 bases, J shed 10 bases, and the junction held 6 bases outside the gene matches. CDR3 in amino acids: CASSLGLAGVEQFF. The CDR3 region has the DNA TGTGCCAGCAGCTTGGGGCTAGCGGGAGTCGAGCAGTTCTTC.

The chain uses TRBV20-1 and TRBJ2-7; 11 bases align to TRBD2. V lost 5 bases and J lost 2; bases outside the gene matches: 8. In germline, CDR1 is DFQATT, CDR2 SNEGSKA (reference sequence). The CDR3 length is 15 residues. CDR3 region: CSAATGTSGTYEQYF. The CDR3 region has the DNA TGCAGTGCTGCAACCGGGACTAGCGGAACCTACGAGCAGTACTTC.

The V gene is TRBV5-1, the J gene TRBJ2-2, with a tentative D call TRBD2 (5 bases). V lost 5 bases and J lost 7, with 9 bases in between. This CDR3 spans 12 amino acids. Germline V lookup: CDR1 SGHRS, CDR2 YFSETQ. Here the CDR3 reads CASSNGLGELFF. The CDR3 nucleotides are TGCGCCAGCAGTAATGGACTCGGGGAGCTGTTTTTT.

In its sample, this clonotype was seen many times. The rearrangement joins TRBV5-8 to TRBJ2-7; D perhaps matches TRBD1 (5 bases). Germline loops: CDR1 SGHTS, CDR2 YDEGEE. Trimming removed 4 bases from V and 3 bases from J, with 11 bases in between. The CDR3 spans 13 residues. In DNA form, the CDR3 reads TGTGCCAGCAGCAGACCAGACAGCTACGAGCAGTACTTC. Translation gives CASSRPDSYEQYF.

In its sample, this clonotype was seen many times. The chain uses TRBV12-3 or TRBV12-4 and TRBJ2-6, with 9 nucleotides matching TRBD2. This CDR3 has 18 amino acids. The V gene end was trimmed by 6 bases and the J gene end by 0 bases; junction bases not matched to a gene: 9. The CDR3 nucleotides are TGTGCCAGCAGGAGGGGTAGCGGGAGTCACTCTGGGGCCAACGTCCTGACTTTC. Amino acids: CASRRGSGSHSGANVLTF.

The table lists this clonotype with a few counts. J is TRBJ2-3 and V is TRBV9, with 9 positions matching TRBD1. Germline V gene lookup returns CDR1 SGDLS and CDR2 YYNGEE. CDR3 length: 15 amino acids. J lost 6 bases, V lost 0 bases, and 5 bases had no gene match. DNA for the CDR3: TGTGCCAGCAGCGTAGGGACAGGGGAACTCGATACGCAGTATTTT. It yields the protein CASSVGTGELDTQYF.

A few counts support this clonotype. The chain carries TRBV5-1 and TRBJ2-7; 10 bases are shared with TRBD1. CDR3 length: 13 amino acids. Per the germline V gene, CDR1 is SGHRS and CDR2 is YFSETQ. Trimming removed 7 bases from V and 4 bases from J; junction bases left unmatched: 5. The CDR3 DNA follows: TGCGCCAGCCATACGGGACAGGGGTACGAGCAGTACTTC. This codes for CASHTGQGYEQYF.

This clonotype showed up many times. The CDR3 is CASTMGLEVGYTF. For the CDR3, the DNA is TGTGCCAGCACCATGGGGCTGGAGGTGGGCTACACCTTC. The rearrangement links TRBV12-3 or TRBV12-4 to TRBJ1-2; TRBD1 might be the D (5 bases). The V and J ends lost 7 bases and 8 bases respectively, with 17 bases between them. The CDR3 runs to 13 residues.

V gene TRBV4-1 combines with J gene TRBJ1-4; no definite D call. The V gene lost 1 base and the J gene lost 8 bases, with 14 bases spanning the gap. This CDR3 comprises 15 residues. In germline, CDR1 is MGHRA, CDR2 YSYEKL. The CDR3 bases are TGCGCCAGCAGCCAAGCGGACCTTACCAGGGAAAAACTGTTTTTT. Encoded protein: CASSQADLTREKLFF.

This sequence joins TRBV29-1 and TRBJ2-3; 7 bases are a match to TRBD2. With 3 bases clipped from V and 5 bases from J, the junction kept 8 bases outside the gene matches. The V gene's germline CDR1 is SQVTM and CDR2 ANQGSEA. The CDR3 is 14 amino acids. The CDR3 bases are TGCAGCGTTGATCCTAGCGGAAGCGGAGATACGCAGTATTTT. This codes for CSVDPSGSGDTQYF.

This rearrangement joins TRBV20-1 to TRBJ2-1, with 10 positions matching TRBD2. Per the germline V gene, CDR1 is DFQATT and CDR2 is SNEGSKA (reference sequence). The CDR3 length is 19 residues. Trimming removed 5 bases from V and 10 bases from J; junction bases left unmatched: 26. In DNA, the CDR3 is TGCAGTGCTCCGCACCCCTCACTAGCGGGGATGGTGGCTGTCGTGGAGCAGTTCTTC. It translates to CSAPHPSLAGMVAVVEQFF.

This clonotype was counted ten times or more. The V and J genes are TRBV19 and TRBJ2-3; D is perhaps TRBD2 (6 bases). This CDR3 is 13 amino acids long. Germline CDR1 is LNHDA and CDR2 is SQIVND (reference sequence). V shed 8 bases and J shed 4 bases, with 13 bases lying between them. CDR3 coding DNA: TGTGCCAGTTCGGGGGTTTTAGCAGATACGCAGTATTTT. It codes for CASSGVLADTQYF. Complete variable domain (other parts from reference TRBV19 and TRBJ2-3): DGGITQSPKYLFRKEGQNVTLSCEQNLNHDAMYWYRQDPGQGLRLIYYSQIVNDFQKGDIAEGYSVSREKKESFPLTVTSAQKNPTAFYLCASSGVLADTQYFGPGTRLTVL.